These T cell receptor beta chains were read from a single sample in a study of early T cells in non-severe SARS-CoV-2 infection. From the 5' RACE reads, TCRdb called clonotypes with MiXCR, one entry per CDR3 protein. In the table there are tens of thousands of distinct CDR3 sequences, approximately 13% of which are singletons. The specimen comprised whole blood, sampled at baseline. These receptors were taken from an adult who was a healthcare worker with PCR-confirmed SARS-CoV-2 infection or an uninfected control (not recorded which). Both conserved end residues are part of each CDR3. The size of a clone is reported for some rows only, either as once, few or many, or as a class for expanded clones.

v_call	j_call	clone_size	cdr3_aa
TRBV28	TRBJ1-3	few	CASSRGDGNTIYF
TRBV7-3	TRBJ2-7	.	CASSLWDRAMNEQYF
TRBV28	TRBJ1-5	many	CASSGQGAFSNQPQHF
TRBV28	TRBJ1-2	many	CATTTVNYGYTF
TRBV19	TRBJ1-2	.	CASTLPTATTNYGYTF
TRBV28	TRBJ1-3	few	CASSTESNGNTIYF
TRBV4-2	TRBJ1-3	few	CASSYNRDFSGNTIYF
TRBV27	TRBJ2-1	few	CASSRGQAYNEQFF
TRBV18	TRBJ1-6	many	CASSRGADSPLHF
TRBV9	TRBJ2-1	.	CASSPRLAGGNNEQFF